These 24 T cell receptor beta chains were sequenced from one sample in a study of cytomegalovirus exposure and HLA in healthy donors. PCR was performed using 60 Vbeta and 13 Jbeta primers. The data were produced by immunoSEQ multiplex PCR, yet TCRdb's version contains in-frame clones alone and is incomplete. The sample includes approximately 100,000 clones, roughly 80% of them seen just once. What was sequenced was PBMCs. These receptors all stem from a man aged 60 to 75 in good health and CMV-seropositive.

The V gene is TRBV9, the J gene TRBJ1-1; D unresolved. Trimming shortened V by 0 bases and J by 7 bases, and 10 bases separated the two germline ends. The CDR3 has 13 amino acids. The germline CDR1 and CDR2 sequences are SGDLS and YYNGEE. CDR3 loop: CASSVAGVGEAFF. In DNA form, the CDR3 reads TGTGCCAGCAGCGTAGCCGGGGTAGGTGAAGCTTTCTTT.

V and J are TRBV2 and TRBJ1-5, with D perhaps TRBD1 (5 bases). V lost 7 bases to trimming and J lost 6 bases, with 16 bases between them. The germline V gene has CDR1 SNHLY and CDR2 FYNNEI. The CDR3 is 14 residues long. The CDR3 region is CASKRDLIGQPQHF. The CDR3 coding sequence is TGTGCCAGCAAGAGGGACTTAATCGGTCAGCCCCAGCATTTT.

The table lists this clone with a few counts. V is TRBV18 and J is TRBJ1-1, with TRBD1 as a possible D gene (5 bases). Germline assignment: CDR1 KGHSH and CDR2 LQKENI. This CDR3 spans 13 amino acids. V lost 4 bases and J lost 8, with 14 bases in between. CDR3 amino acids: CASSRDSREEAFF. DNA of the CDR3: TGTGCCAGCTCACGTGACAGCCGTGAAGAAGCTTTCTTT.

The chain combines TRBV6-5 with TRBJ2-7; 9 bases map to TRBD1. With 1 base clipped from V and 0 bases from J, the junction kept 4 bases outside the gene matches. Germline V gene lookup returns CDR1 MNHEY and CDR2 SVGAGI. The CDR3 runs to 16 residues. The CDR3 DNA is TGTGCCAGCAGTTACTTGAACAGGGGGCACTCCTACGAGCAGTACTTC. Its protein is CASSYLNRGHSYEQYF.

The chain uses TRBV29-1 and TRBJ2-1; TRBD2 agrees at 9 bases. CDR3 size: 16 residues. V lost 4 bases to trimming and J lost 2 bases; unmatched junction nucleotides: 9. Germline V gene data show CDR1 as SQVTM and CDR2 as ANQGSEA. CDR3 amino acids: CSVVGLAGTTYNEQFF. CDR3 bases: TGCAGCGTTGTGGGTCTAGCGGGGACAACCTACAATGAGCAGTTCTTC.

This chain joins TRBV7-9 and TRBJ2-5; TRBD2 agrees at 8 bases. Germline CDR1 is SEHNR and CDR2 is FQNEAQ (reference sequence). CDR3 length equals 15 residues. V trimming: 5 bases; J trimming: 5 bases; junction bases outside the gene matches: 10. The chain's CDR3 is CASSSASGSVETQYF. CDR3 coding DNA: TGTGCCAGCAGCAGCGCTAGCGGGTCGGTGGAGACCCAGTACTTC.

With respect to this clone: One end of the junction fails to match germline, which may point to a read error. As DNA, the CDR3 is TGTGCCGGCAGTTCCAGGGGGTACTATGGCTACACCTTC. Protein product: CAGSSRGYYGYTF. The V call is TRBV27, the J call TRBJ1-2, with 7 bases lining up with TRBD1. CDR1 MNHEY and CDR2 SMNVEV come from the germline V gene (reference sequence). This CDR3 is 13 amino acids long.

The chain employs TRBV27 and TRBJ2-1; 9 positions agree with TRBD1. Germline CDR1 is MNHEY and CDR2 is SMNVEV (reference sequence). The CDR3 runs 17 residues. V shed 3 bases and J 4 bases; nucleotides not matched to a gene: 10. The chain's CDR3 is CASSFRGTGSPYNEQFF. The DNA of the CDR3 is TGTGCCAGCAGTTTTAGGGGGACAGGGTCACCTTACAATGAGCAGTTCTTC.

The V and J genes are TRBV6-1 and TRBJ2-3, with no clear D. Trimming cost V 6 bases and J 6 bases, with 13 bases left between them. This CDR3 is built from 13 residues. From germline, CDR1 is MNHNS and CDR2 SASEGT. This CDR3 is CASSPTLFDTQYF. The CDR3 DNA reads TGTGCCAGCAGCCCTACTTTGTTTGATACGCAGTATTTT.

The chain has TRBV7-6 and TRBJ2-2; the match to TRBD1 covers 9 bases. The CDR3 loop spans 15 amino acids. Germline V gene lookup returns CDR1 SGHVS and CDR2 FNYEAQ. The V and J ends lost 5 bases and 5 bases, in that order; junction bases with no gene match: 6. CDR3 nucleotides: TGTGCCAGCAGCCGGCCGGGACAGGGAACCGGGGAGCTGTTTTTT. Translation: CASSRPGQGTGELFF. Based on the CDR3 plus reference TRBV7-6 and TRBJ2-2, the full variable domain is GAGVSQSPRYKVTKRGQDVALRCDPISGHVSLYWYRQALGQGPEFLTYFNYEAQQDKSGLPNDRFSAERPEGSISTLTIQRTEQRDSAMYRCASSRPGQGTGELFFGEGSRLTVL.

The rearrangement joins TRBV4-3 to TRBJ1-2; D may be TRBD1 (5 bases). CDR1 is LGHNA, CDR2 YSLEER, per germline. CDR3 length equals 14 residues. V was clipped by 4 bases and J by 8 bases, with 17 bases between them. The CDR3 bases are TGCGCCAGCAGCCGTCAGAAAGCAGGGTGGGGCTACACCTTC. It encodes CASSRQKAGWGYTF.

The rearrangement links TRBV9 to TRBJ2-1, with D tentatively TRBD1 (5 bases). CDR1 and CDR2 from the germline V gene are SGDLS and YYNGEE. The CDR3 loop spans 13 amino acids. The germline V and J ends were trimmed by 3 bases and 8 bases, with 12 bases remaining between them. The CDR3 loop is CASSGIRVHEQFF. The DNA for the CDR3 is TGTGCCAGCAGCGGCATCAGGGTCCATGAGCAGTTCTTC.

This chain uses TRBV19 with TRBJ2-3; 14 nucleotides align to TRBD2. Germline values: CDR1 LNHDA, CDR2 SQIVND (reference sequence). The CDR3 runs to 20 residues. V shed 1 base and J 0 bases; nucleotides not matched to a gene: 9. CDR3 bases: TGTGCCAGTAGTATAGTGGGACTAGCGGGGGCAATTACTAGCACAGATACGCAGTATTTT. Protein sequence: CASSIVGLAGAITSTDTQYF.

V gene TRBV5-1 combines with J gene TRBJ1-3, with TRBD1 identical over 7 bases. The CDR3 contains 16 residues. The V gene end was trimmed by 0 bases and the J gene end by 4 bases; junction bases not matched to a gene: 7. Per germline, CDR1 SGHRS and CDR2 YFSETQ. DNA for the CDR3: TGCGCCAGCAGCTTGGCCGGACAGGAGACCGGAAACACCATATATTTT. Translation gives CASSLAGQETGNTIYF.

The gene calls are TRBV19 and TRBJ2-3; 9 bases agree with TRBD1. The CDR3 has 16 amino acids. V dropped 6 bases and J dropped 4; count of bases not matched to a gene: 11. Germline CDR1 is LNHDA and CDR2 is SQIVND (reference sequence). The CDR3, as DNA: TGTGCCAGTAGCCCGTCGGACAGGGGCAGATCAGATACGCAGTATTTT. Residues: CASSPSDRGRSDTQYF.

V usage is TRBV19 and J usage is TRBJ2-1, with 7 bases identical to TRBD2. The CDR3 is 16 residues long. CDR1 is LNHDA and CDR2 is SQIVND in the germline V gene (reference sequence). Trimming removed 5 bases from V and 4 bases from J; junction bases left unmatched: 11. CDR3 in DNA: TGTGCCAGTAGTGTCTCGGTGGGCGGGGGATACAATGAGCAGTTCTTC. It codes for CASSVSVGGGYNEQFF.

This clone was seen a single time. The chain uses TRBV28 and TRBJ1-5, with D maybe TRBD1 (5 bases). V dropped 2 bases and J dropped 4 bases, with 15 bases sitting between them. Germline V lookup: CDR1 MDHEN, CDR2 SYDVKM. This CDR3 is 16 amino acids long. CDR3 loop: CASSLRKIDSNQPQHF. CDR3 DNA: TGTGCCAGCAGTTTACGAAAGATCGACAGTAATCAGCCCCAGCATTTT.

The chain has TRBV27 and TRBJ1-1, with D possibly being TRBD1 (6 bases). Germline V gene lookup returns CDR1 MNHEY and CDR2 SMNVEV (reference sequence). Trimming took off 0 bases at V and 10 bases at J, with 12 bases between the two ends. The CDR3 consists of 13 residues. Here the CDR3 reads CASSLSGGRVAFF. The CDR3 region has the DNA TGTGCCAGCAGTTTATCGGGGGGGCGCGTAGCTTTCTTT.

The J gene is TRBJ2-3, the V gene TRBV28, with 7 bases that match TRBD2. The CDR3 length is 14 residues. CDR1 and CDR2 (germline): MDHEN, SYDVKM. The junction had 6 bases not matched to a gene; V was cut back by 5 bases and J by 4 bases. The CDR3 sequence is CASSPGLGSDTQYF. CDR3 nucleotides: TGTGCCAGCAGTCCTGGACTAGGTTCAGATACGCAGTATTTT.

This clone was picked up a small number of times. The V and J genes are TRBV11-2 and TRBJ1-4, with D tentatively TRBD1 (5 bases). The germline V gene encodes CDR1 SGHAT and CDR2 FQNNGV. V lost 5 bases and J lost 8, with 18 bases in between. This CDR3 region has 15 residues. CDR3 amino acids: CASSPGDGGEEKLFF. The CDR3 bases are TGTGCCAGCAGCCCTGGGGACGGCGGGGAGGAAAAACTGTTTTTT.

The V call is TRBV27, the J call TRBJ2-7; TRBD2 aligns across 11 bases. V lost 5 bases to trimming and J lost 0 bases; unmatched junction nucleotides: 3. Germline assignment: CDR1 MNHEY and CDR2 SMNVEV (reference sequence). The CDR3 extends over 15 amino acids. CDR3 sequence (DNA): TGTGCCAGCAGTCCTCTAGCGGGGGGCTCCTACGAGCAGTACTTC. Translating it yields CASSPLAGGSYEQYF.

The J gene is TRBJ2-5, the V gene TRBV9, with 11 bases matching TRBD2. The germline gives CDR1 SGDLS, CDR2 YYNGEE. The CDR3 has 14 amino acids. V gave up 4 bases and J gave up 5 bases; unmatched junction bases: 4. The DNA for the CDR3 is TGTGCCAGCAGCCTCCGGACTAGCGGGGAGACCCAGTACTTC. It translates to CASSLRTSGETQYF.

The CDR3 sequence is CASSQSGQGSSGANVLTF. Here the CDR3 DNA reads TGCGCCAGCAGTCAAAGCGGACAGGGAAGCTCTGGGGCCAACGTCCTGACTTTC. The chain is built from TRBV23-1 and TRBJ2-6, with 8 positions matching TRBD1. TRBV23-1 is reported as an ORF; its role is uncertain. V shed 2 bases and J 0 bases; nucleotides not matched to a gene: 6. CDR3 length: 18 amino acids.

The CDR3 region is CASGETNEKLFF. Here the CDR3 DNA reads TGTGCCAGCGGGGAGACTAATGAAAAACTGTTTTTT. The gene calls are TRBV18 and TRBJ1-4, with D uncertain. Trimming took off 8 bases at V and 2 bases at J, with 6 bases between the two ends. Germline V CDR1 and CDR2: KGHSH, LQKENI. The CDR3 covers 12 residues. Using reference TRBV18 and TRBJ1-4 for the parts outside the CDR3, the full variable domain is NAGVMQNPRHLVRRRGQEARLRCSPMKGHSHVYWYRQLPEEGLKFMVYLQKENIIDESGMPKERFSAEFPKEGPSILRIQQVVRGDSAAYFCASGETNEKLFFGSGTQLSVL.